The 18 T cell receptor beta chains in this list originate from one sample, sequenced in a study of sequential checkpoint blockade in melanoma. TCRdb keeps only in-frame clones here, not all; method: immunoSEQ multiplex PCR. The sample lists more than 11,000 clones, under 65% occurring once. As for treatment: randomized to nivolumab then ipilimumab (arm A) or the reverse (arm B). This specimen consisted of CD8+ T cells sorted from blood (inferred from file names), obtained from a patient given nivolumab and ipilimumab in sequence. The source is a human donor with melanoma.

The V and J genes are TRBV5-4 and TRBJ2-7; TRBD1 is a possible D gene (6 bases). The germline gives CDR1 SGHNT, CDR2 YYREEE (reference sequence). Trimming removed 1 base from V and 0 bases from J, with 11 bases in between. The CDR3 is made up of 15 amino acids. In DNA, the CDR3 is TGTGCCAGCAGCTTGTTTCAGGGGAGCTCCTACGAGCAGTACTTC. Translated, it gives CASSLFQGSSYEQYF.

This clone has more than one count but fewer than ten. The CDR3 nucleotides read TGTGCCAGCAGCCCTGGACTAAAACCGTACAATGAGCAGTTCTTC. This sequence encodes CASSPGLKPYNEQFF. J is TRBJ2-1 and V is TRBV14, with a weak D call TRBD2 (6 bases). The CDR3 length is 15 residues. V was cut by 4 bases and J by 4 bases, with 14 bases left in between. Germline CDR1 is SGHDN and CDR2 is FVKESK.

V gene TRBV7-9 combines with J gene TRBJ1-2, with D perhaps matching TRBD1 (6 bases). This CDR3 is built from 15 residues. Trimming took off 1 base at V and 5 bases at J, with 14 bases between the two ends. The germline V gene encodes CDR1 SEHNR and CDR2 FQNEAQ (reference sequence). CDR3 sequence reads: CASSLGGLGQYGYTF. In DNA form, the CDR3 reads TGTGCCAGCAGCTTAGGGGGCCTCGGACAGTATGGCTACACCTTC.

The rearrangement uses TRBV7-6 and TRBJ2-7; D possibly corresponds to TRBD1 (6 bases). The CDR3 is made up of 15 amino acids. V was cut by 5 bases and J by 3 bases, with 17 bases left in between. CDR1 is SGHVS, CDR2 FNYEAQ, per germline. CDR3: CASSLLSTGNYEQYF. CDR3 DNA: TGTGCCAGCAGCCTCCTGTCAACAGGGAACTACGAGCAGTACTTC.

This clone was seen a handful of times. The chain uses TRBV19 and TRBJ2-6, with D unresolved. V was pared by 9 bases and J by 0 bases, with 9 bases between. The CDR3 loop spans 14 amino acids. CDR1 LNHDA and CDR2 SQIVND come from the germline V gene (reference sequence). The CDR3, as DNA: TGTGCCAGCGGTGCGAGCTCTGGGGCCAACGTCCTGACTTTC. Translated, it gives CASGASSGANVLTF.

This clone was found a few times. The chain joins TRBV29-1 to TRBJ2-1; weak D call: TRBD2 (6 bases). CDR3 size: 14 residues. V was shortened by 4 bases and J by 6 bases, with 16 bases between the two germline ends. The germline V gene has CDR1 SQVTM and CDR2 ANQGSEA. CDR3 coding DNA: TGCAGCGTTGTGCGGGACCGTAGTCGCAATGAGCAGTTCTTC. Amino acid sequence: CSVVRDRSRNEQFF.

This clone was found a few times. The chain couples TRBV29-1 to TRBJ2-1; weak D call: TRBD2 (6 bases). The V and J ends lost 3 bases and 2 bases respectively, with 8 bases between them. This CDR3 has 13 amino acids. CDR1 is SQVTM and CDR2 is ANQGSEA in the germline V gene. The CDR3 here is CSVEGGTYNEQFF. CDR3 coding DNA: TGCAGCGTTGAGGGGGGTACCTACAATGAGCAGTTCTTC.

The genes are TRBV5-1 and TRBJ1-6, with 8 bases matching TRBD1. This CDR3 contains 15 residues. Germline loops: CDR1 SGHRS, CDR2 YFSETQ. Unmatched junction bases numbered 6, after V lost 4 bases and J lost 6 bases. The CDR3 DNA reads as TGCGCCAGCAGCAGGACAGGGTTTCCTAATTCACCCCTCCACTTT. Protein product: CASSRTGFPNSPLHF.

V usage is TRBV6-1 and J usage is TRBJ1-5; 8 bases are shared with TRBD1. The germline CDR1 and CDR2 sequences are MNHNS and SASEGT. The CDR3 totals 14 residues. V shed 7 bases and J 6 bases; nucleotides not matched to a gene: 8. The CDR3 spells CASNEGQVSQPQHF. CDR3 nucleotide sequence: TGTGCCAGCAATGAGGGACAGGTTAGTCAGCCCCAGCATTTT.

This clone has only one observation. The chain carries TRBV15 and TRBJ1-1; D is perhaps TRBD1 (5 bases). Trimming shortened V by 0 bases and J by 7 bases, and 15 bases separated the two germline ends. Germline V lookup: CDR1 LNHNV, CDR2 YYDKDF (reference sequence). The CDR3 totals 15 residues. The CDR3 DNA is TGTGCCACCAGCAGAGATCGGTCGGGGGGAGGTGAAGCTTTCTTT. Protein: CATSRDRSGGGEAFF. Full variable domain (missing parts from reference TRBV15 and TRBJ1-1): DAMVIQNPRYQVTQFGKPVTLSCSQTLNHNVMYWYQQKSSQAPKLLFHYYDKDFNNEADTPDNFQSRRPNTSFCFLDIRSPGLGDTAMYLCATSRDRSGGGEAFFGQGTRLTVV.

This chain links TRBV27 with TRBJ2-3, with TRBD2 matching over 11 bases. The ends lost 4 bases at V and 4 bases at J; junction bases unmatched: 4. The CDR3 has 15 residues. Per germline, CDR1 MNHEY and CDR2 SMNVEV (reference sequence). CDR3: CASSSLTSGADTQYF. CDR3 DNA: TGTGCCAGCAGTTCTTTGACTAGCGGGGCAGATACGCAGTATTTT.

The rearrangement uses TRBV10-3 and TRBJ1-1; 12 bases fit TRBD1. The CDR3 contains 15 residues. Trimming at V came to 4 bases and at J to 4 bases, leaving 4 bases not matched to a gene. CDR1 is ENHRY, CDR2 SYGVKD, per germline. The CDR3 reads CAISGDRGPSTEAFF. The CDR3 DNA reads TGTGCCATCAGTGGGGACAGGGGGCCGAGCACTGAAGCTTTCTTT.

The V call is TRBV5-4, the J call TRBJ2-1, with a possible D match to TRBD1 (5 bases). V lost 5 bases and J lost 0, with 12 bases in between. The germline V gene has CDR1 SGHNT and CDR2 YYREEE (reference sequence). This CDR3 comprises 15 residues. The CDR3 sequence: CASSLGASSYNEQFF. The CDR3 nucleotides are TGTGCCAGCAGTTTAGGGGCGAGCTCCTACAATGAGCAGTTCTTC. Full variable domain (rest looked up from reference TRBV5-4 and TRBJ2-1): ETGVTQSPTHLIKTRGQQVTLRCSSQSGHNTVSWYQQALGQGPQFIFQYYREEENGRGNFPPRFSGLQFPNYSSELNVNALELDDSALYLCASSLGASSYNEQFFGPGTRLTVL.

The gene calls are TRBV7-6 and TRBJ2-7; D may be TRBD1 (6 bases). The germline gives CDR1 SGHVS, CDR2 FNYEAQ. V gave up 1 base and J gave up 3 bases, with 7 bases separating them. The CDR3 length is 13 residues. For the CDR3, the DNA is TGTGCCAGCAGCTTAGGGGACATCTACGAGCAGTACTTC. Translation: CASSLGDIYEQYF.

This clone occurred a few times. DNA of the CDR3: TGTGCCACCAGCAGAGATCACCCGGGTGGGAGAACTGAAGCTTTCTTT. Amino acids: CATSRDHPGGRTEAFF. This chain links TRBV15 with TRBJ1-1; unclear D gene. V was cut by 0 bases and J by 5 bases, with 16 bases left in between. The CDR3 covers 16 residues. Germline values: CDR1 LNHNV, CDR2 YYDKDF (reference sequence).

The rearrangement uses TRBV9 and TRBJ2-1; D might be TRBD1 (5 bases). The V and J ends lost 0 bases and 6 bases respectively, with 13 bases between them. This CDR3 is built from 15 residues. The germline V gene encodes CDR1 SGDLS and CDR2 YYNGEE. This CDR3 reads CASSVGGRVANEQFF. The CDR3 DNA sequence: TGTGCCAGCAGCGTAGGTGGCAGGGTGGCCAATGAGCAGTTCTTC.

The rearrangement uses TRBV2 and TRBJ2-7; 9 bases agree with TRBD2. V trimming: 4 bases; J trimming: 2 bases; junction bases outside the gene matches: 3. This CDR3 comprises 14 residues. CDR1 and CDR2 from the germline V gene are SNHLY and FYNNEI. CDR3 protein: CASSVASGTYEQYF. The CDR3 DNA reads as TGTGCCAGCAGTGTGGCTAGCGGGACCTACGAGCAGTACTTC. Full variable domain (missing parts from reference TRBV2 and TRBJ2-7): EPEVTQTPSHQVTQMGQEVILRCVPISNHLYFYWYRQILGQKVEFLVSFYNNEISEKSEIFDDQFSVERPDGSNFTLKIRSTKLEDSAMYFCASSVASGTYEQYFGPGTRLTVT.

This clone was found a few times. The rearrangement links TRBV2 to TRBJ1-1, with a weak D call TRBD1 (5 bases). The CDR3 sequence is 13 residues long. In germline, CDR1 is SNHLY, CDR2 FYNNEI. The germline V and J ends were trimmed by 6 bases and 5 bases, with 13 bases remaining between them. The CDR3 nucleotides are TGTGCCAGCAGCAGCACAGGAGAAACTGAAGCTTTCTTT. This sequence encodes CASSSTGETEAFF.